This T cell receptor (beta chain) is from a study of T-cell reconstitution after alpha-beta-depleted transplantation in children. Notes on the study in general: Newly generated T cells supplied most T-cell counts and diversity one year post-transplant. Surviving recipient cells, namely T cells and thymic progenitors, were the source of high day-60 TCRbeta diversity in some patients. Several hundred expanded graft clones reportedly gave rise to the alpha-beta T cells present about two months after transplant.

The CDR3 contains 15 residues. Germline CDR1 is SNHLY and CDR2 is FYNNEI. Trimming took off 1 base at V and 4 bases at J, with 14 bases between the two ends. As regards this clonotype: Its target is unknown.

Construction of the TCRbeta library involved unique molecular identifiers. One entry per CDR3 protein results from TCRdb running MiXCR on the PCR reads. The sample records 800,000 to 1,000,000 distinct CDR3 sequences, about 29% being singletons. This receptor was identified in a boy under three years old who had a stem cell transplant for SCID, so the T cells may come from the graft donor. The gene calls are TRBV2 and TRBJ2-7; the D gene is possibly TRBD1 (5 bases). The material sequenced was PBMCs, mostly from graft donor cells, taken 360 days after TCRalphabeta/CD19-depleted stem cell transplant. The CDR3 is CASSEGGSLAYEQYF. As DNA, the CDR3 is TGTGCCAGCAGTGAAGGGGGCAGTTTGGCATACGAGCAGTACTTC.